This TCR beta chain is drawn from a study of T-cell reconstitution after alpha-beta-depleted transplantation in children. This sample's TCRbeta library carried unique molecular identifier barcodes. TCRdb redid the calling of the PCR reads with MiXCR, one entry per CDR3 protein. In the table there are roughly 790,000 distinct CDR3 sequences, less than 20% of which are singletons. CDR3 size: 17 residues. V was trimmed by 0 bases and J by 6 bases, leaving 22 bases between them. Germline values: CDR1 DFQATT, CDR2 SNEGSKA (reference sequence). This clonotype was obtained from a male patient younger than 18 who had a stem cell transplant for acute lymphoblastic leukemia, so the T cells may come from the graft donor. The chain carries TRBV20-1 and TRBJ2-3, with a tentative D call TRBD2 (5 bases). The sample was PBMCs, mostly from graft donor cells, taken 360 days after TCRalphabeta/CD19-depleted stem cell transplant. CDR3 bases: TGCAGTGCTAGAGATAACCCCGCTAGCCCGAGGATGGATACGCAGTATTTT. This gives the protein CSARDNPASPRMDTQYF.